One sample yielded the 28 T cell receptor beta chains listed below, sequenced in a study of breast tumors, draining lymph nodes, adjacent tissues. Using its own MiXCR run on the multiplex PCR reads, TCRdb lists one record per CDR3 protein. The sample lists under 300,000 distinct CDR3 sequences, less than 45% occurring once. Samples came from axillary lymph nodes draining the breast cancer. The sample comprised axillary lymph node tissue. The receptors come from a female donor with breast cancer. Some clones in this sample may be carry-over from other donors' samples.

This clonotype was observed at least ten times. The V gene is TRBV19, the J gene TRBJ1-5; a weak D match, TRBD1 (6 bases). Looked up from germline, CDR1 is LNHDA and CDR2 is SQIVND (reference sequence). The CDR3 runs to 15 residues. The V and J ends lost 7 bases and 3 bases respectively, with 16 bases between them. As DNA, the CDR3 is TGTGCCAGTAAATCGAAGGGGGGATCCAATCAGCCCCAGCATTTT. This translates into CASKSKGGSNQPQHF. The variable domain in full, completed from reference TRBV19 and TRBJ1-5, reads DGGITQSPKYLFRKEGQNVTLSCEQNLNHDAMYWYRQDPGQGLRLIYYSQIVNDFQKGDIAEGYSVSREKKESFPLTVTSAQKNPTAFYLCASKSKGGSNQPQHFGDGTRLSIL.

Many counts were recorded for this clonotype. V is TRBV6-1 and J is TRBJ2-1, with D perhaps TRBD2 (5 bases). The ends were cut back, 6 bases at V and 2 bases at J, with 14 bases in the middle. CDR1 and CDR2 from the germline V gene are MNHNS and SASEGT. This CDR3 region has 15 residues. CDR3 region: CASRRTATTYNEQFF. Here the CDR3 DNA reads TGTGCCAGCAGGCGGACTGCGACGACCTACAATGAGCAGTTCTTC.

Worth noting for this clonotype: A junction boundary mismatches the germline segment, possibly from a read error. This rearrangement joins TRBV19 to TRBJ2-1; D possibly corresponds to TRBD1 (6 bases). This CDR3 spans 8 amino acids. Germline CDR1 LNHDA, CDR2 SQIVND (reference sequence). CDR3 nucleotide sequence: TGTGCCAGTAGCCGGACAGAATTC. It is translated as CASSRTEF.

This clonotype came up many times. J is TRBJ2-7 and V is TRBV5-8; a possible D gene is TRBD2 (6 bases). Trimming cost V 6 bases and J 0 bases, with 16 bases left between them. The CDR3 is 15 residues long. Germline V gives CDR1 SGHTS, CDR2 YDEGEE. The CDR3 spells CASTYGAGSSYEQYF. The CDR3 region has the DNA TGTGCCAGCACCTACGGGGCGGGGAGCTCCTACGAGCAGTACTTC.

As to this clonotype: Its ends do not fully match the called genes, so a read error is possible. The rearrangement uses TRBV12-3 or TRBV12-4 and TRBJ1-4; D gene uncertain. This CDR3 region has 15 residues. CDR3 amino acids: CANSTSVRATEKLFF. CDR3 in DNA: TGTGCCAACAGTACCTCAGTAAGGGCGACTGAAAAACTGTTTTTT.

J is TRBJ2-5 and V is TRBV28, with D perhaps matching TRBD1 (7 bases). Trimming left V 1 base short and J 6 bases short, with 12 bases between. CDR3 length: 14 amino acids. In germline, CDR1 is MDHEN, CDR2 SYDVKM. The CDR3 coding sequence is TGTGCCAGCAGTTTATTGGCAGGGGGGCAGACCCAGTACTTC. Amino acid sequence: CASSLLAGGQTQYF.

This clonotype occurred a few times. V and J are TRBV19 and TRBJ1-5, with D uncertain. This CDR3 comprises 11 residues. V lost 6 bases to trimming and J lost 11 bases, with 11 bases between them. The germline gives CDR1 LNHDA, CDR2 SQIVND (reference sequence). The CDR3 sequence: CASRSGETQHF. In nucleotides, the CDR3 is TGTGCCAGTAGGAGCGGGGAGACCCAGCATTTT.

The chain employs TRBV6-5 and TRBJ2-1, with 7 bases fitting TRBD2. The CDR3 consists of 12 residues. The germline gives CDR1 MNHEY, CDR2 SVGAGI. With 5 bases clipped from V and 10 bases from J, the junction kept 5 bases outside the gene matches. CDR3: CASSKLAREQFF. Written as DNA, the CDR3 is TGTGCCAGCAGTAAACTAGCGAGAGAGCAGTTCTTC.

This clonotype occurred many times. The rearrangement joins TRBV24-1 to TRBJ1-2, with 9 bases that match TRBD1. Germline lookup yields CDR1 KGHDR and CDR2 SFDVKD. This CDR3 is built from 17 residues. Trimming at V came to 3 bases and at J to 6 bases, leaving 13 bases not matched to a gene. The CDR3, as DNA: TGTGCCACCAGTGATCACAGGGACAGGGAAGAAAAGGATGGCTACACCTTC. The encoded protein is CATSDHRDREEKDGYTF.

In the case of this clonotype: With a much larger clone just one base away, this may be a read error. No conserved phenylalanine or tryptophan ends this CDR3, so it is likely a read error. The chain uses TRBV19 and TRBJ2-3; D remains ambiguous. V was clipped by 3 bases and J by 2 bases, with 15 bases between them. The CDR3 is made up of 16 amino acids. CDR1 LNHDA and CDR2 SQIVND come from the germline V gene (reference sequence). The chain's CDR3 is CASSIMGNTYTDTQYS. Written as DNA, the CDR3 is TGTGCCAGTAGTATTATGGGGAACACATACACAGATACGCAGTATTCT.

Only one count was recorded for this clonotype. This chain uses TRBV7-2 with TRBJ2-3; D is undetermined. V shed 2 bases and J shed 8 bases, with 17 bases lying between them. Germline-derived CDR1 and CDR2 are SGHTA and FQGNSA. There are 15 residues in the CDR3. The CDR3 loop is CASSLLAEVMGTQYF. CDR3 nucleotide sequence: TGTGCCAGCAGCTTATTGGCGGAAGTGATGGGTACGCAGTATTTT.

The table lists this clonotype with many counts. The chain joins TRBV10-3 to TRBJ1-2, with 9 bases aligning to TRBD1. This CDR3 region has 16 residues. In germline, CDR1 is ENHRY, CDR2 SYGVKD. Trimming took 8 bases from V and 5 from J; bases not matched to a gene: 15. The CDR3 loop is CAIAKLPGQGQYGYTF. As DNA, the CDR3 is TGTGCCATCGCGAAATTACCGGGACAGGGCCAATATGGCTACACCTTC.

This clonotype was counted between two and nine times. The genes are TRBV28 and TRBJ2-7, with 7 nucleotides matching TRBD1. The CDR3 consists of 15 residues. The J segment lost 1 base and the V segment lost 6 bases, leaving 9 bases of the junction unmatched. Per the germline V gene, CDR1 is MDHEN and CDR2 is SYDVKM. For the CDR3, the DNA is TGTGCCAGCAGGAGCGGACAGGACCTATCCTACGAGCAGTACTTC. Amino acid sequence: CASRSGQDLSYEQYF.

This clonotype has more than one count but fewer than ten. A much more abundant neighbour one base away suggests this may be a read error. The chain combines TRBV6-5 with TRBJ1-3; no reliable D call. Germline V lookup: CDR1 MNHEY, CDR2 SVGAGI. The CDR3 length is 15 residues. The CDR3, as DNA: TGTGCCAGCAGTCACTCAACTGCCGGGGAAAACACCATATATTTT. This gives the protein CASSHSTAGENTIYF.

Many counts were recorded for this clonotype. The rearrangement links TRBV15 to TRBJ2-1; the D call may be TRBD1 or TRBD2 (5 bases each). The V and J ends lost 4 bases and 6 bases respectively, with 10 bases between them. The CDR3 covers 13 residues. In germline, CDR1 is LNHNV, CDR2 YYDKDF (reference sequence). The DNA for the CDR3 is TGTGCCACCAGCACCACTGGGGGCAATGAGCAGTTCTTC. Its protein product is CATSTTGGNEQFF.

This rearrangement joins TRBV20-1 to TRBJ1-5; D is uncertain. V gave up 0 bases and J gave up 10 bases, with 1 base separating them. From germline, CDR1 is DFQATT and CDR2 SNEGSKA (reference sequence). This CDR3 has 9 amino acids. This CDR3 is CSARDPQHF. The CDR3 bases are TGCAGTGCTAGAGATCCCCAGCATTTT.

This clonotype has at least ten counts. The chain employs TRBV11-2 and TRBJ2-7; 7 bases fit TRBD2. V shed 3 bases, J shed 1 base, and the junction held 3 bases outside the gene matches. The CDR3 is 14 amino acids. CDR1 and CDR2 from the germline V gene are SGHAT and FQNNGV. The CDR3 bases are TGTGCCAGCAGCTTCAGGACTAGGTCCTACGAGCAGTACTTC. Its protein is CASSFRTRSYEQYF.

The CDR3 nucleotides are TGTGCCACCAGACGGGGAATGTCTGAAAAAAAGTTTTTT. Translating gives CATRRGMSEKKFF. The J gene is TRBJ1-4, the V gene TRBV15; D gene uncertain. Trimming removed 6 bases from V and 16 bases from J, with 21 bases in between. CDR3 length: 13 amino acids. In germline, CDR1 is LNHNV, CDR2 YYDKDF (reference sequence).

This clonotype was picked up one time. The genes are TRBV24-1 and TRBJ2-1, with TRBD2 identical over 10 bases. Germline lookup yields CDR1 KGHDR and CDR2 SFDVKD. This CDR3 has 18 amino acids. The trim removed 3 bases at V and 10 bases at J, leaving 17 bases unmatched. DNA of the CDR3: TGTGCCACCAGTGATCCCGACCCAACTAGCGGGGAGTATAGGGAGCAGTTCTTC. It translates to CATSDPDPTSGEYREQFF.

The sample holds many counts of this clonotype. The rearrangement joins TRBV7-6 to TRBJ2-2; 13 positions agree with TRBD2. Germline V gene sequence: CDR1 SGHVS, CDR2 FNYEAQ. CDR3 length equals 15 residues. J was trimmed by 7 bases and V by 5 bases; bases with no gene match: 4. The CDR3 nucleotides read TGTGCCAGCAGCGGACTAGCGGGAGACATCGGGGAGCTGTTTTTT. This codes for CASSGLAGDIGELFF.

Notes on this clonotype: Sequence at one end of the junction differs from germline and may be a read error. The CDR3 DNA sequence: TGTGCCAGCAGCTTAGCAGGACAGGGGGCCTGTAATTCGCCCCTCCACTTT. This codes for CASSLAGQGACNSPLHF. J is TRBJ1-6 and V is TRBV7-3; 11 bases agree with TRBD1. Per the germline V gene, CDR1 is SGHTA and CDR2 is FQGTGA. The CDR3 covers 17 residues. Using reference TRBV7-3 and TRBJ1-6 for the parts outside the CDR3, the full variable domain is GAGVSQTPSNKVTEKGKYVELRCDPISGHTALYWYRQSLGQGPEFLIYFQGTGAADDSGLPNDRFFAVRPEGSVSTLKIQRTERGDSAVYLCASSLAGQGACNSPLHFGNGTRLTVT.

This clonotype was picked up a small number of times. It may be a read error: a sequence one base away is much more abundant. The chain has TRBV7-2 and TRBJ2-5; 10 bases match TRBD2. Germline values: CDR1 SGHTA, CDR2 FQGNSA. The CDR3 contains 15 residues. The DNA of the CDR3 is TGTGCCAGCAGCTTTCAGCGGGGGGGCCAAGAGACCCAGCACTTC. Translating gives CASSFQRGGQETQHF.

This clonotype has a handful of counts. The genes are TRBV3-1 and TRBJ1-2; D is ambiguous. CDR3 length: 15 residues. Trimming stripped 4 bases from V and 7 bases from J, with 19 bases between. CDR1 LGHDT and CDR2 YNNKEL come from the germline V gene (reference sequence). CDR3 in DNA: TGTGCCAGCAGCCCGACGGAGCAGCCCGGTAGTGGCTACACCTTC. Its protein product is CASSPTEQPGSGYTF.

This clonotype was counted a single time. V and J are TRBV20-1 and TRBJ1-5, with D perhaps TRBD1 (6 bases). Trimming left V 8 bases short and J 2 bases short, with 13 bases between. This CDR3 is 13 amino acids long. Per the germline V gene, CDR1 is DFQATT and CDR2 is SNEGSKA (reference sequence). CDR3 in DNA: TGCAGTCCGGGGGCAGGGGGCAATCAGCCCCAGCATTTT. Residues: CSPGAGGNQPQHF.

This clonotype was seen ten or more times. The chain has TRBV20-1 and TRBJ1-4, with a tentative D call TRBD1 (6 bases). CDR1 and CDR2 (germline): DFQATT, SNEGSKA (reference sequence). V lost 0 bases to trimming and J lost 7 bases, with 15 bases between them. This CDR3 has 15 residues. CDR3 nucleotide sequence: TGCAGTGCTAGAGATGCCAGGGGCGCGTCTGAAAAACTGTTTTTT. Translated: CSARDARGASEKLFF.

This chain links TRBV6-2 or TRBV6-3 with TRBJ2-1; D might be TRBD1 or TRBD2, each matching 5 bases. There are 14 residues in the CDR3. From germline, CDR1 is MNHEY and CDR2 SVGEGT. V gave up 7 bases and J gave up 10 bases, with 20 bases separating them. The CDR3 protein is CASTPLDGGWEQFF. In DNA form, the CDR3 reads TGTGCCAGCACCCCCCTTGATGGGGGTTGGGAGCAGTTCTTC.

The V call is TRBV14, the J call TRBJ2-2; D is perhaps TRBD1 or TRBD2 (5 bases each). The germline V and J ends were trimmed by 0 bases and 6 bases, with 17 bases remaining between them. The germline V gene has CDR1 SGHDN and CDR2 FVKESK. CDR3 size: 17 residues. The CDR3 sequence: CASSQDRAGTRSGELFF. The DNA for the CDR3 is TGTGCCAGCAGCCAAGATCGTGCAGGGACCCGCTCCGGGGAGCTGTTTTTT. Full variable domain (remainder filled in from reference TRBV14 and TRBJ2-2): EAGVTQFPSHSVIEKGQTVTLRCDPISGHDNLYWYRRVMGKEIKFLLHFVKESKQDESGMPNNRFLAERTGGTYSTLKVQPAELEDSGVYFCASSQDRAGTRSGELFFGEGSRLTVL.

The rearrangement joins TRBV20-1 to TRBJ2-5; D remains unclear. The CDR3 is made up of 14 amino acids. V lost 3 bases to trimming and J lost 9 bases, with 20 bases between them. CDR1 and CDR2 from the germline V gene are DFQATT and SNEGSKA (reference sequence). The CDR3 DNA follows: TGCAGTGCTAGGGTTCCTTTGGGCAATCAGCCCCAGTACTTC. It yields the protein CSARVPLGNQPQYF.